This TCR beta chain is from a study of blood T cell repertoires in COVID-19. At the level of the study: Sites in the United States, Italy and Spain provided acute and convalescent COVID-19 samples. The analysed material was cDNA or gDNA that came from T cells, B-cell-depleted T cells, or PBMCs.

The CDR3 sequence is 14 residues long. From germline, CDR1 is MNHEY and CDR2 SMNVEV (reference sequence). V lost 5 bases, J lost 8 bases, and 6 bases stayed unmatched. Original processing methods: Amplified reference gene primers provided the basis for estimating nucleated cell counts. Using immunoSEQ multiplex PCR, the repertoire was profiled, and TCRdb retains in-frame clones only, with some absent. The V and J calls and clone size are taken from that table; D and trimming were inferred from the DNA. The data show 40,000 to 55,000 clones, with 70% to 85% seen just once and more than 2% held by the top ten.

This receptor was taken from a man aged 45-65 years with acute or convalescent COVID-19. V usage is TRBV27 and J usage is TRBJ1-3; 10 nucleotides agree with TRBD1. Input material: peripheral blood. The CDR3 loop reads CASSPSGQGHTIYF. The CDR3 DNA reads TGTGCCAGCAGTCCATCGGGACAGGGGCACACCATATATTTT.